This passage covers 30 T cell receptor beta chains from one sample sequenced in a study of blood T cell repertoires in COVID-19. Some clones are missing from TCRdb's copy, which holds only in-frame ones; the method was immunoSEQ multiplex PCR. Altogether 150,000 to 200,000 clones are present, roughly nine tenths being singletons, with the ten largest covering about 0.95%. The specimen sequenced was peripheral blood. Receptor source: a man aged 18 to 30 with acute or convalescent COVID-19.

This clone is a singleton in its sample. The genes are TRBV6-5 and TRBJ2-7; weak D call: TRBD2 (6 bases). The CDR3 runs 12 residues. The V end was cut by 11 bases, the J end by 6 bases, with 17 bases between. From germline, CDR1 is MNHEY and CDR2 SVGAGI. The CDR3 loop reads CAGGSRLGEQYV. As DNA, the CDR3 is TGTGCCGGGGGGAGTCGGCTGGGCGAGCAGTACGTC.

The chain combines TRBV6-1 with TRBJ2-6; maybe TRBD2 (6 bases). The CDR3 spans 16 residues. Trimming removed 4 bases from V and 1 base from J, with 11 bases in between. Germline-derived CDR1 and CDR2 are MNHNS and SASEGT. CDR3 coding DNA: TGTGCCAGCAGTGCGGTCGGGGGATCTGGGGCCAACGTCCTGACTTTC. Its translation: CASSAVGGSGANVLTF.

The chain carries TRBV7-3 and TRBJ2-1, with 7 bases fitting TRBD2. Trimming took 2 bases from V and 2 from J; bases not matched to a gene: 21. This CDR3 has 21 amino acids. Germline lookup yields CDR1 SGHTA and CDR2 FQGTGA. As DNA, the CDR3 is TGTGCCAGCAGCTTAGGGTATGGGACGTCGCTGGGCGGGGGACCCTACAATGAGCAGTTCTTC. It codes for CASSLGYGTSLGGGPYNEQFF.

This chain links TRBV3-1 (or the pseudogene TRBV3-2) with TRBJ1-1; TRBD1 matches at 7 bases. The CDR3 has 12 residues. Germline CDR1 and CDR2: LGHDT and YNNKEL (reference sequence). V shed 5 bases and J 7 bases; nucleotides not matched to a gene: 4. CDR3 bases: TGTGCCAGCAGCGATTGGGACAGTGAAGCTTTCTTT. Protein: CASSDWDSEAFF.

This chain connects TRBV7-9 to TRBJ1-1, with D tentatively TRBD1 (5 bases). Germline V lookup: CDR1 SEHNR, CDR2 FQNEAQ (reference sequence). V was pared by 7 bases and J by 2 bases, with 14 bases between. The CDR3 has 14 residues. Written as DNA, the CDR3 is TGTGCCAGCACCAGGGAGGGTTTAAACACTGAAGCTTTCTTT. Protein: CASTREGLNTEAFF.

This clone showed up just a few times. The chain recombines TRBV7-9 with TRBJ2-3, with D perhaps TRBD1 (5 bases). Germline V gene sequence: CDR1 SEHNR, CDR2 FQNEAQ (reference sequence). Trimming removed 7 bases from V and 0 bases from J, with 11 bases in between. The CDR3 length is 14 residues. CDR3 amino acids: CASTHRYSTDTQYF. CDR3 nucleotide sequence: TGTGCCAGCACCCACAGGTATAGCACAGATACGCAGTATTTT.

This rearrangement joins TRBV7-9 to TRBJ2-7; possible D gene TRBD2, 5 bases. The CDR3 sequence is 14 residues long. Deletions cut 5 bases from V and 3 bases from J, with 14 bases between. Germline V gives CDR1 SEHNR, CDR2 FQNEAQ (reference sequence). The CDR3 nucleotides are TGTGCCAGCAGCCCCCGGGGTGTAGACTACGAGCAGTACTTC. It is translated as CASSPRGVDYEQYF.

The chain joins TRBV4-1 to TRBJ1-1; 10 bases align to TRBD1. Trimming at V came to 3 bases and at J to 1 base, leaving 2 bases not matched to a gene. The germline V gene has CDR1 MGHRA and CDR2 YSYEKL. The CDR3 sequence is 15 residues long. The chain's CDR3 is CASSHGDRGNTEAFF. The CDR3 DNA reads TGCGCCAGCAGCCATGGGGACAGGGGGAACACTGAAGCTTTCTTT.

J is TRBJ2-7 and V is TRBV27; 9 nucleotides line up with TRBD1. This CDR3 is 13 amino acids long. Germline CDR1 is MNHEY and CDR2 is SMNVEV (reference sequence). V shed 3 bases and J 7 bases; nucleotides not matched to a gene: 4. In nucleotides, the CDR3 is TGTGCCAGCAGTTTCTCGACAGGGGGGGAGCAGTACGTC. Its protein is CASSFSTGGEQYV.

The V call is TRBV6-5, the J call TRBJ1-3, with D perhaps matching TRBD1 (5 bases). The CDR3 consists of 15 residues. Germline-derived CDR1 and CDR2 are MNHEY and SVGAGI. The ends were cut back, 4 bases at V and 0 bases at J, with 10 bases in the middle. CDR3 sequence: CASSSRDYSGNTIYF. Here the CDR3 DNA reads TGTGCCAGCAGTTCGCGGGACTACTCTGGAAACACCATATATTTT.

This clone has more than one count but fewer than ten. This chain uses TRBV3-1 (or the pseudogene TRBV3-2) with TRBJ1-3; unclear D gene. V lost 2 bases, J lost 0 bases, and 5 bases lay in between. This CDR3 region has 14 residues. Germline V CDR1 and CDR2: LGHDT, YNNKEL (reference sequence). CDR3 DNA: TGTGCCAGCAGCCAACAGGTCTCTGGAAACACCATATATTTT. Its protein product is CASSQQVSGNTIYF.

The chain carries TRBV10-3 and TRBJ2-1, with TRBD2 matching 10 bases. Germline trimming cut 6 bases from V and 10 bases from J; bases unmatched to any gene: 9. Germline values: CDR1 ENHRY, CDR2 SYGVKD. The CDR3 runs to 14 residues. The CDR3 DNA sequence: TGTGCCATCAGCAGTACTAGCGGGGCGTGGGAGCAGTTCTTC. Encoded protein: CAISSTSGAWEQFF.

The chain couples TRBV11-2 to TRBJ2-7; 8 bases align to TRBD2. Germline trimming cut 6 bases from V and 3 bases from J; bases unmatched to any gene: 7. Germline lookup yields CDR1 SGHAT and CDR2 FQNNGV. The CDR3 is 14 amino acids. The CDR3 protein is CASRTGGTIYEQYF. In DNA, the CDR3 is TGTGCCAGCAGGACGGGGGGGACAATCTACGAGCAGTACTTC.

CDR3 region: CASSPQGYEQYF. The CDR3 DNA reads as TGCGCCAGCAGCCCGCAGGGCTACGAGCAGTACTTC. The V call is TRBV10-2, the J call TRBJ2-7; possibly TRBD1 for D (5 bases). Trimming took 6 bases from V and 3 from J, leaving 9 bases between them. Germline CDR1 WSHSY, CDR2 SAAADI. CDR3 length equals 12 residues.

V usage is TRBV4-1 and J usage is TRBJ2-5, with TRBD1 matching over 10 bases. In germline, CDR1 is MGHRA, CDR2 YSYEKL. The CDR3 contains 14 residues. Unmatched junction bases numbered 2, after V lost 3 bases and J lost 4 bases. DNA of the CDR3: TGCGCCAGCAGCCAGACAGGGGGCCGAGAGACCCAGTACTTC. Protein product: CASSQTGGRETQYF.

This clone was observed a handful of times. The chain has TRBV30 and TRBJ1-1; D call uncertain. This CDR3 contains 14 residues. Germline V gives CDR1 GTSNPN, CDR2 SVGIG (reference sequence). With 3 bases removed from V and 1 base from J, the gap between germline ends came to 12 bases. CDR3 sequence: CAWRRLGENTEAFF. As DNA, the CDR3 is TGTGCCTGGAGGAGGTTGGGAGAGAACACTGAAGCTTTCTTT. The variable domain in full, completed from reference TRBV30 and TRBJ1-1, reads SQTIHQWPATLVQPVGSPLSLECTVEGTSNPNLYWYRQAAGRGLQLLFYSVGIGQISSEVPQNLSASRPQDRQFILSSKKLLLSDSGFYLCAWRRLGENTEAFFGQGTRLTVV.

J is TRBJ2-6 and V is TRBV6-2 or TRBV6-3; no definite D call. Trimming removed 6 bases from V and 0 bases from J, with 9 bases in between. Germline assignment: CDR1 MNHEY and CDR2 SVGEGT. This CDR3 spans 15 amino acids. CDR3 amino acids: CASSSLSSGANVLTF. The CDR3 DNA follows: TGTGCCAGCAGCTCACTGAGCTCTGGGGCCAACGTCCTGACTTTC.

This clone turned up a few times. The rearrangement links TRBV7-3 to TRBJ1-2, with D hard to call. The CDR3 contains 13 residues. The germline gives CDR1 SGHTA, CDR2 FQGTGA. V lost 0 bases to trimming and J lost 5 bases, with 7 bases between them. CDR3 amino acids: CASSLTGGYGYTF. DNA of the CDR3: TGTGCCAGCAGCTTAACGGGCGGGTATGGCTACACCTTC.

This chain connects TRBV29-1 to TRBJ1-2; TRBD1 might be the D (5 bases). Germline CDR1 and CDR2: SQVTM and ANQGSEA. This CDR3 has 12 amino acids. Trimming shortened V by 4 bases and J by 8 bases, and 14 bases separated the two germline ends. The CDR3 DNA sequence: TGCAGCGTTGGGGAGGGGATCGGGGGCTACACCTTC. Translation gives CSVGEGIGGYTF.

V is TRBV21-1 and J is TRBJ2-7; the D call of TRBD1 is as the table states it, not checked on the DNA. TRBV21-1 corresponds to a pseudogene. The CDR3 runs to 14 residues. For the CDR3, the DNA is TGTGCCAGCAGCACCCGGGACAGGTCCTCGCGGCAGTACGTC. Translation: CASSTRDRSSRQYV.

V usage is TRBV6-5 and J usage is TRBJ1-3; 8 bases are shared with TRBD1. This CDR3 contains 14 residues. V lost 6 bases and J lost 3; bases outside the gene matches: 4. Germline CDR1 is MNHEY and CDR2 is SVGAGI. CDR3 residues: CASRQGARGNTIYF. CDR3 sequence (DNA): TGTGCCAGCAGGCAGGGGGCACGTGGAAACACCATATATTTT.

The chain recombines TRBV5-1 with TRBJ2-1; 8 nucleotides agree with TRBD2. Trimming removed 0 bases from V and 6 bases from J; junction bases left unmatched: 5. CDR1 is SGHRS, CDR2 YFSETQ, per germline. The CDR3 loop spans 15 amino acids. CDR3 coding DNA: TGCGCCAGCAGCTTGGCAGCGGGGGCCCTCAATGAGCAGTTCTTC. As protein: CASSLAAGALNEQFF. The whole variable domain, filled in from reference TRBV5-1 and TRBJ2-1, reads KAGVTQTPRYLIKTRGQQVTLSCSPISGHRSVSWYQQTPGQGLQFLFEYFSETQRNKGNFPGRFSGRQFSNSRSEMNVSTLELGDSALYLCASSLAAGALNEQFFGPGTRLTVL.

This clone was recorded only once. This chain links TRBV5-5 with TRBJ2-7; D perhaps matches TRBD1 (6 bases). Germline V gives CDR1 SGHKS, CDR2 YYEKEE (reference sequence). CDR3 length equals 14 residues. With 4 bases removed from V and 2 bases from J, the gap between germline ends came to 13 bases. The CDR3 bases are TGTGCCAGCAGCCATACCGGGACAACCTACGAGCAGTACTTC. Translated, it gives CASSHTGTTYEQYF.

V is TRBV19 and J is TRBJ1-5; D is unresolved. The CDR3 is made up of 13 amino acids. The V end was cut by 3 bases, the J end by 6 bases, with 9 bases between. In germline, CDR1 is LNHDA, CDR2 SQIVND (reference sequence). CDR3 sequence: CASSIVAGQPQHF. DNA of the CDR3: TGTGCCAGTAGTATCGTTGCAGGTCAGCCCCAGCATTTT.

V is TRBV4-1 and J is TRBJ1-1; TRBD1 matches 8 bases. CDR1 is MGHRA, CDR2 YSYEKL, per germline. V lost 2 bases to trimming and J lost 2 bases; unmatched junction nucleotides: 7. The CDR3 sequence is 16 residues long. CDR3 amino acids: CASSQPQGASNTEAFF. The CDR3 DNA reads TGCGCCAGCAGCCAACCCCAGGGGGCCTCTAACACTGAAGCTTTCTTT.

The genes are TRBV10-1 and TRBJ2-5, with a tentative D call TRBD2 (5 bases). Germline V gene sequence: CDR1 WNHNN, CDR2 SYGVQD (reference sequence). The germline V and J ends were trimmed by 0 bases and 4 bases, with 9 bases remaining between them. CDR3 length equals 14 residues. In DNA form, the CDR3 reads TGCGCCAGCAGTGAGTCGGAAGGGAGAGAGACCCAGTACTTC. This gives the protein CASSESEGRETQYF.

This clone was observed once. V gene TRBV5-5 combines with J gene TRBJ2-5; tentative D call: TRBD1 (5 bases). The CDR3 consists of 13 residues. The ends were cut back, 1 base at V and 5 bases at J, with 9 bases in the middle. Germline lookup yields CDR1 SGHKS and CDR2 YYEKEE (reference sequence). The CDR3 DNA reads as TGTGCCAGCAGCTTGCAAGGGGCCGAGACCCAGTACTTC. Translated, it gives CASSLQGAETQYF. Combining the CDR3 with reference TRBV5-5 and TRBJ2-5 gives the whole variable domain DAGVTQSPTHLIKTRGQQVTLRCSPISGHKSVSWYQQVLGQGPQFIFQYYEKEERGRGNFPDRFSARQFPNYSSELNVNALLLGDSALYLCASSLQGAETQYFGPGTRLLVL.

The chain links TRBV6-5 to TRBJ1-2; tentative D call: TRBD1 (5 bases). Germline values: CDR1 MNHEY, CDR2 SVGAGI. The CDR3 is 14 amino acids. V was cut by 6 bases and J by 1 base, with 12 bases left in between. The CDR3 coding sequence is TGTGCCAGCAGCCGAACCGGGGGTAACTATGGCTACACCTTC. It encodes CASSRTGGNYGYTF.

Here the CDR3 reads CAWSVDINTGELFF. The CDR3 DNA is TGTGCCTGGAGCGTTGACATAAACACCGGGGAGCTGTTTTTT. The V call is TRBV30, the J call TRBJ2-2; D is undetermined. The V gene's germline CDR1 is GTSNPN and CDR2 SVGIG (reference sequence). V lost 3 bases, J lost 2 bases, and 10 bases lay in between. CDR3 length equals 14 residues. Full variable domain (remainder filled in from reference TRBV30 and TRBJ2-2): SQTIHQWPATLVQPVGSPLSLECTVEGTSNPNLYWYRQAAGRGLQLLFYSVGIGQISSEVPQNLSASRPQDRQFILSSKKLLLSDSGFYLCAWSVDINTGELFFGEGSRLTVL.

The J gene is TRBJ1-2, the V gene TRBV7-2, with D unresolved. The CDR3 has 15 residues. CDR1 is SGHTA, CDR2 FQGNSA, per germline. V was pared by 1 base and J by 6 bases, with 15 bases between. CDR3 sequence reads: CASSLVVGRSDGYTF. In nucleotides, the CDR3 is TGTGCCAGCAGCTTAGTCGTGGGCCGAAGTGATGGCTACACCTTC.